Presented here are 24 T cell receptor beta chains from one specimen sequenced in a study of blood T cell repertoires in COVID-19. The data were produced by immunoSEQ multiplex PCR, yet TCRdb's version contains in-frame clones alone and is incomplete. This sample carries approximately 85,000 clones, 80% to 95% of them seen once, and the ten largest clones take roughly 6.6%. Sequenced: peripheral blood. The receptors were gathered from a woman between 55 and 75 years old with active COVID-19.

The rearrangement joins TRBV7-3 to TRBJ2-1; TRBD2 matches 10 bases. CDR3 length: 15 amino acids. Germline loops: CDR1 SGHTA, CDR2 FQGTGA. J gave up 0 bases and V 5 bases, and 1 base lay outside the gene matches. The CDR3 loop is CASSTSGASYNEQFF. The CDR3 DNA reads TGTGCCAGCAGCACTAGCGGGGCCTCCTACAATGAGCAGTTCTTC.

The chain couples TRBV28 to TRBJ2-1, with TRBD2 matching over 10 bases. The CDR3 covers 16 residues. Germline CDR1 is MDHEN and CDR2 is SYDVKM. V lost 7 bases to trimming and J lost 4 bases; unmatched junction nucleotides: 10. The CDR3 DNA reads TGTGCCAGCATCCCTAGCGGGGGCACCGTTTACAATGAGCAGTTCTTC. It codes for CASIPSGGTVYNEQFF.

DNA of the CDR3: TGCGCCAGCAGCGCGACAGGGGGCTTAGGAGAGACCCAGTACTTC. Its translation: CASSATGGLGETQYF. The V call is TRBV5-1, the J call TRBJ2-5; 10 positions agree with TRBD1. The J segment lost 4 bases and the V segment lost 4 bases, leaving 7 bases of the junction unmatched. Germline V gene lookup returns CDR1 SGHRS and CDR2 YFSETQ. This CDR3 has 15 residues.

The chain joins TRBV5-1 to TRBJ1-1; no clear D gene. This CDR3 comprises 13 residues. Germline V CDR1 and CDR2: SGHRS, YFSETQ. Trimming stripped 2 bases from V and 10 bases from J, with 15 bases between. The DNA of the CDR3 is TGCGCCAGCAGCTTTGACACTCCCAACGGAGCTTTCTTT. Residues: CASSFDTPNGAFF.

This chain's CDR3 is CASSIFSRGYRMNTEAFF. The CDR3 DNA is TGTGCCAGTAGTATTTTCTCTCGGGGGTACCGAATGAACACTGAAGCTTTCTTT. The genes are TRBV19 and TRBJ1-1; TRBD1 might be the D (5 bases). Trimming pared 3 bases from V and 0 bases from J, leaving 20 bases between. Germline assignment: CDR1 LNHDA and CDR2 SQIVND (reference sequence). The CDR3 consists of 18 residues.

Here the CDR3 reads CASSPQGIQSPLHF. The CDR3 bases are TGTGCCAGCAGCCCACAGGGGATACAATCACCCCTCCACTTT. V is TRBV7-9 and J is TRBJ1-6, with TRBD1 matching over 7 bases. The CDR3 has 14 residues. V dropped 5 bases and J dropped 10; count of bases not matched to a gene: 8. Germline V CDR1 and CDR2: SEHNR, FQNEAQ (reference sequence).

The chain combines TRBV4-1 with TRBJ2-7, with D tentatively TRBD1 (6 bases). Between the trimmed V and J ends, which lost 1 base and 4 bases, there was a span of 11 bases. This CDR3 has 14 residues. The germline V gene encodes CDR1 MGHRA and CDR2 YSYEKL. The CDR3 nucleotides read TGCGCCAGCAGCCAAGCACAGGGTCCATACGAGCAGTACTTC. It encodes CASSQAQGPYEQYF.

V usage is TRBV2 and J usage is TRBJ2-7; TRBD2 aligns across 15 bases. This CDR3 is 17 amino acids long. Per germline, CDR1 SNHLY and CDR2 FYNNEI. Germline trimming cut 9 bases from V and 8 bases from J; bases unmatched to any gene: 17. CDR3 coding DNA: TGTGCCAGTTCCGGGACTAGCGGGGGGTCCACGCTCTGGAAGCAGTACTTC. Residues: CASSGTSGGSTLWKQYF.

This chain connects TRBV28 to TRBJ2-5, with a possible D match to TRBD2 (7 bases). The CDR3 contains 15 residues. Trimming removed 3 bases from V and 5 bases from J, with 16 bases in between. Germline V CDR1 and CDR2: MDHEN, SYDVKM. The CDR3 DNA reads as TGTGCCAGCAGTTTTGGGGGGGCAGCGAAGGAGACCCAGTACTTC. Its protein is CASSFGGAAKETQYF.

The chain combines TRBV5-1 with TRBJ1-5; maybe TRBD1 (6 bases). CDR3 length: 14 amino acids. Germline-derived CDR1 and CDR2 are SGHRS and YFSETQ. Deletions cut 4 bases from V and 6 bases from J, with 14 bases between. The CDR3 loop reads CASSPTGGGQPQHF. The DNA of the CDR3 is TGCGCCAGCAGCCCGACTGGGGGCGGTCAGCCCCAGCATTTT.

This clone was observed once. The chain couples TRBV19 to TRBJ1-5; a weak D match, TRBD1 (5 bases). This CDR3 contains 14 residues. V shed 6 bases and J shed 4 bases, with 13 bases lying between them. CDR1 is LNHDA and CDR2 is SQIVND in the germline V gene (reference sequence). The CDR3 DNA is TGTGCCAGTAGCACCCGGGGGTCTAATCAGCCCCAGCATTTT. It specifies CASSTRGSNQPQHF.

V and J are TRBV19 and TRBJ1-5; 7 bases agree with TRBD1. This CDR3 comprises 14 residues. V gave up 7 bases and J gave up 2 bases; unmatched junction bases: 5. CDR1 is LNHDA and CDR2 is SQIVND in the germline V gene (reference sequence). This chain's CDR3 is CASNDRVGNQPQHF. CDR3 coding DNA: TGTGCCAGTAATGACAGGGTTGGCAATCAGCCCCAGCATTTT.

The chain joins TRBV24-1 to TRBJ2-5, with D tentatively TRBD1 (6 bases). The CDR3 covers 15 residues. Per the germline V gene, CDR1 is KGHDR and CDR2 is SFDVKD. V was clipped by 4 bases and J by 3 bases, with 14 bases between them. CDR3 amino acids: CATSEPETGKETQYF. As DNA, the CDR3 is TGTGCCACCAGTGAACCTGAGACAGGAAAAGAGACCCAGTACTTC.

This chain joins TRBV4-1 and TRBJ2-1; 9 nucleotides match TRBD2. This CDR3 comprises 16 residues. Germline V gene lookup returns CDR1 MGHRA and CDR2 YSYEKL. V trimming: 0 bases; J trimming: 2 bases; junction bases outside the gene matches: 2. The CDR3 coding sequence is TGCGCCAGCAGCCAAGAGGCTAGCGGGGCCTACAATGAGCAGTTCTTC. Translation: CASSQEASGAYNEQFF.

This rearrangement joins TRBV12-3 or TRBV12-4 to TRBJ2-1; D unresolved. The CDR3 is 12 amino acids. Between the trimmed V and J ends, which lost 2 bases and 8 bases, there was a span of 7 bases. The CDR3 here is CASSLLADEQFF. CDR3 nucleotide sequence: TGTGCCAGCAGTTTATTGGCGGATGAGCAGTTCTTC.

The J gene is TRBJ1-1, the V gene TRBV19; D not resolved. Germline CDR1 LNHDA, CDR2 SQIVND (reference sequence). The CDR3 has 14 amino acids. The V gene lost 4 bases and the J gene lost 2 bases, with 11 bases spanning the gap. The CDR3 bases are TGTGCCAGTAGTAGCAATCTTCTAAACACTGAAGCTTTCTTT. It specifies CASSSNLLNTEAFF.

V gene TRBV3-1 (or the pseudogene TRBV3-2) combines with J gene TRBJ2-2, with 9 positions matching TRBD2. Germline values: CDR1 LGHDT, CDR2 YNNKEL (reference sequence). J was trimmed by 2 bases and V by 4 bases; bases with no gene match: 8. The CDR3 has 17 amino acids. CDR3 in DNA: TGTGCCAGCAGCCTCTCTGGGACTAGCAGAAACACCGGGGAGCTGTTTTTT. Protein sequence: CASSLSGTSRNTGELFF.

The chain joins TRBV28 to TRBJ2-1; weak D call: TRBD2 (6 bases). The germline V gene has CDR1 MDHEN and CDR2 SYDVKM. V dropped 5 bases and J dropped 6 bases, with 14 bases sitting between them. The CDR3 sequence is 14 residues long. Written as DNA, the CDR3 is TGTGCCAGCAGTGGTCAGGGAGGCGGCAATGAGCAGTTCTTC. This translates into CASSGQGGGNEQFF. Complete variable domain (other parts from reference TRBV28 and TRBJ2-1): DVKVTQSSRYLVKRTGEKVFLECVQDMDHENMFWYRQDPGLGLRLIYFSYDVKMKEKGDIPEGYSVSREKKERFSLILESASTNQTSMYLCASSGQGGGNEQFFGPGTRLTVL.

CDR3 nucleotides: TGTGCCAGCAGCTTGGACAGGGGTTATGGCTACACCTTC. Translation: CASSLDRGYGYTF. The chain combines TRBV7-8 with TRBJ1-2; 9 positions match TRBD1. V was pared by 3 bases and J by 5 bases, with 1 base of the junction left unmatched. The CDR3 has 13 residues. Germline lookup yields CDR1 SGHVS and CDR2 FQNEAQ. Drawing the rest from reference TRBV7-8 and TRBJ1-2, the complete variable domain is GAGVSQSPRYKVAKRGQDVALRCDPISGHVSLFWYQQALGQGPEFLTYFQNEAQLDKSGLPSDRFFAERPEGSVSTLKIQRTQQEDSAVYLCASSLDRGYGYTFGSGTRLTVV.

Here the CDR3 DNA reads TGTGCCAGCAGCTTTGAGGAAGGGGTCCCTAATGAAAAACTGTTTTTT. It specifies CASSFEEGVPNEKLFF. The V and J genes are TRBV5-5 and TRBJ1-4; perhaps TRBD1 as D (5 bases). V shed 2 bases and J shed 3 bases, with 14 bases lying between them. The CDR3 totals 16 residues. The germline gives CDR1 SGHKS, CDR2 YYEKEE (reference sequence).

The rearrangement joins TRBV5-1 to TRBJ1-2; 10 nucleotides align to TRBD1. Germline V gene lookup returns CDR1 SGHRS and CDR2 YFSETQ. Losses at the gene ends were 4 bases for V and 6 bases for J; bases not matched to a gene: 6. CDR3 length equals 14 residues. CDR3 nucleotide sequence: TGCGCCAGCAGCAGGGATGGGACAGGGGATGGCTACACCTTC. This translates into CASSRDGTGDGYTF.

This clone was detected only once. This chain links TRBV6-5 with TRBJ2-7, with 8 bases identical to TRBD2. Looked up from germline, CDR1 is MNHEY and CDR2 is SVGAGI. Trimming at V came to 6 bases and at J to 0 bases, leaving 4 bases not matched to a gene. This CDR3 is built from 14 residues. The CDR3 DNA is TGTGCCAGCAGCCTTAGCGGGGCCTCCTACGAGCAGTACTTC. Protein: CASSLSGASYEQYF.

The chain is built from TRBV6-2 or TRBV6-3 and TRBJ1-3, with D possibly TRBD1 on 6 matching bases. V gave up 1 base and J gave up 0 bases, with 7 bases separating them. CDR3 length: 15 amino acids. Germline V gene lookup returns CDR1 MNHEY and CDR2 SVGEGT. CDR3 region: CASSYWTASGNTIYF. The CDR3 DNA reads TGTGCCAGCAGTTACTGGACAGCCTCTGGAAACACCATATATTTT.

This clone was seen only a few times. The same CDR3 also results from other DNA sequences found in this sample. The CDR3 protein is CSASSGHEQYF. CDR3 DNA: TGCAGTGCTAGTTCAGGGCACGAGCAGTACTTC. V gene TRBV20-1 combines with J gene TRBJ2-7; a possible D gene is TRBD1 (5 bases). Trimming left V 3 bases short and J 5 bases short, with 8 bases between. CDR1 and CDR2 (germline): DFQATT, SNEGSKA (reference sequence). The CDR3 is 11 residues long.